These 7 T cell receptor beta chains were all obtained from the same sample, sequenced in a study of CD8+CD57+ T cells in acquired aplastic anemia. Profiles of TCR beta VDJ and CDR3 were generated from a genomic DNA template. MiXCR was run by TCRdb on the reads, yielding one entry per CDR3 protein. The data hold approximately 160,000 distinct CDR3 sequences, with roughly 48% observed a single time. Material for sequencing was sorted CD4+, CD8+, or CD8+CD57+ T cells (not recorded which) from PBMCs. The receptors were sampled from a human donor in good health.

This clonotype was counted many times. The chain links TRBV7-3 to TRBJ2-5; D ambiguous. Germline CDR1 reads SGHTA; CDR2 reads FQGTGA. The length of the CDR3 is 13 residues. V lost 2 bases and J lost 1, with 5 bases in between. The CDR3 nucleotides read TGTGCCAGCAGCTTATTCGCCCAAGAGACCCAGTACTTC. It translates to CASSLFAQETQYF. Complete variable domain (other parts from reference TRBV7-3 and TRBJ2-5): GAGVSQTPSNKVTEKGKYVELRCDPISGHTALYWYRQSLGQGPEFLIYFQGTGAADDSGLPNDRFFAVRPEGSVSTLKIQRTERGDSAVYLCASSLFAQETQYFGPGTRLLVL.

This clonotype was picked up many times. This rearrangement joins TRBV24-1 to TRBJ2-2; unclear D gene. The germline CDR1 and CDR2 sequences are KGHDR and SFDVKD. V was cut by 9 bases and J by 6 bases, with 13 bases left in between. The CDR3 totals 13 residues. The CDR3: CATRKSFAGELFF. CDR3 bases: TGTGCCACCCGCAAGTCCTTCGCCGGGGAGCTGTTTTTT.

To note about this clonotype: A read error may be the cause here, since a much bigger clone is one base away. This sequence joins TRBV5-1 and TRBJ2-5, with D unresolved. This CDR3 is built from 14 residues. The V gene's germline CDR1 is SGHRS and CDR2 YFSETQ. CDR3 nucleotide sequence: TGCGCCAGCAGCTTGACGACAACGCAAGAGATCCAGTACTTC. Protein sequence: CASSLTTTQEIQYF. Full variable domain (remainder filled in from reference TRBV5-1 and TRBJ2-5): KAGVTQTPRYLIKTRGQQVTLSCSPISGHRSVSWYQQTPGQGLQFLFEYFSETQRNKGNFPGRFSGRQFSNSRSEMNVSTLELGDSALYLCASSLTTTQEIQYFGPGTRLLVL.

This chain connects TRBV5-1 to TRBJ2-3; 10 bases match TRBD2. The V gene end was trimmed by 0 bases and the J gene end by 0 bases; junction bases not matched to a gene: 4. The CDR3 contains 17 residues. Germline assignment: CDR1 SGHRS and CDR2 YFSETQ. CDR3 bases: TGCGCCAGCAGCTTGGGCTCTAGCGGGAGTAGCACAGATACGCAGTATTTT. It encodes CASSLGSSGSSTDTQYF.

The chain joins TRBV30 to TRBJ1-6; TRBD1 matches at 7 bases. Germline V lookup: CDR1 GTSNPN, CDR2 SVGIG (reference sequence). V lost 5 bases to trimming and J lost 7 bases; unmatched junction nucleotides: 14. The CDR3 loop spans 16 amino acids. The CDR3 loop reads CAWEPGTARGNSPLHF. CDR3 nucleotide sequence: TGTGCCTGGGAACCCGGGACAGCTAGGGGCAATTCACCCCTCCACTTT.

The CDR3 region is CASSKGLRNTIYF. As DNA, the CDR3 is TGTGCCAGCAGCAAGGGACTGCGAAACACCATATATTTT. The chain couples TRBV7-9 to TRBJ1-3, with D tentatively TRBD1 (5 bases). The ends were cut back, 5 bases at V and 5 bases at J, with 10 bases in the middle. The germline V gene has CDR1 SEHNR and CDR2 FQNEAQ (reference sequence). This CDR3 is built from 13 residues. The whole variable domain, remainder taken from reference TRBV7-9 and TRBJ1-3, is DTGVSQNPRHKITKRGQNVTFRCDPISEHNRLYWYRQTLGQGPEFLTYFQNEAQLEKSRLLSDRFSAERPKGSFSTLEIQRTEQGDSAMYLCASSKGLRNTIYFGEGSWLTVV.

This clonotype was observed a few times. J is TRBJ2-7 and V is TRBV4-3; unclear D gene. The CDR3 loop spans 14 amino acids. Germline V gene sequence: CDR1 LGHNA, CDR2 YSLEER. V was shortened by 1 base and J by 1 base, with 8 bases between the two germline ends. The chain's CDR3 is CASSQGAYSYEQYF. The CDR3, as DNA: TGCGCCAGCAGCCAAGGGGCCTATTCCTACGAGCAGTACTTC.